In its sample, the clone carrying this T cell receptor beta chain was seen a few times. Antigen: not known. Scientists ran DNA taken from cultured CD4+ T cells through the Oncomine TCR Beta short-read assay for sequencing. Via MiXCR, TCRdb re-called the PCR reads, giving one row per CDR3 protein. This sample has 28,000 or so distinct CDR3 sequences, with 40% to 50% found just once. This entry belongs to a study of vaccination and CD4 T cells after COVID-19. Study as a whole: The authors used overlapping spike peptides from SARS-CoV-2, HCoV-NL63, HCoV-OC43 and HCoV-229E to stimulate cells.

Stated treatment: approximately 10-day PBMC culture with coronavirus spike peptide pools or control peptides (ViraFEST assay). Sequencing used CD4+ T cells from blood, cultured in vitro. This TCR was sampled from a human donor who had recovered from COVID-19.

In nucleotides, the CDR3 is TGTGCCAGCAGTTACGCCCGGGGACAGGGTGCGAACTATGGCTACACCTTC. Amino acid sequence: CASSYARGQGANYGYTF. The genes are TRBV6-5 and TRBJ1-2; TRBD1 agrees at 9 bases. The CDR3 length is 17 residues. The germline CDR1 and CDR2 sequences are MNHEY and SVGAGI. V gave up 2 bases and J gave up 2 bases; unmatched junction bases: 9.